The 11 T cell receptor beta chains below come from one sample, sequenced in a study of blood T cell repertoires in COVID-19. Clones were read by immunoSEQ multiplex PCR, and TCRdb kept only the in-frame ones, dropping some. The data show under 350,000 clones, about 87% seen once. Material: peripheral blood. These receptors came from a man between 65 and 85 years old with acute or convalescent COVID-19.

The rearrangement uses TRBV19 and TRBJ2-7; 10 bases line up with TRBD2. The CDR3 totals 16 residues. V was clipped by 5 bases and J by 3 bases; unmatched bases: 10. The germline CDR1 and CDR2 sequences are LNHDA and SQIVND (reference sequence). CDR3 residues: CASSPQLAGRHYEQYF. The CDR3 nucleotides are TGTGCCAGTAGTCCCCAACTAGCGGGGCGGCACTACGAGCAGTACTTC.

This clone was detected only a few times. The J gene is TRBJ1-2, the V gene TRBV30; D unresolved. The ends were cut back, 0 bases at V and 10 bases at J, with 15 bases in the middle. Germline V gene lookup returns CDR1 GTSNPN and CDR2 SVGIG (reference sequence). The CDR3 runs 13 residues. Here the CDR3 DNA reads TGTGCCTGGAGTGTAAACCCACGCTTAGTCTACACCTTC. Its protein is CAWSVNPRLVYTF.

This rearrangement joins TRBV19 to TRBJ2-1, with 13 bases aligning to TRBD2. The CDR3 is made up of 17 amino acids. Germline-derived CDR1 and CDR2 are LNHDA and SQIVND (reference sequence). V lost 4 bases and J lost 4; bases outside the gene matches: 7. CDR3 protein: CASSSRLAGGLYNEQFF. CDR3 nucleotides: TGTGCCAGTAGTAGTCGACTAGCGGGGGGCTTATACAATGAGCAGTTCTTC.

The V call is TRBV7-9, the J call TRBJ2-7; 11 bases fit TRBD2. Losses at the gene ends were 3 bases for V and 4 bases for J; bases not matched to a gene: 2. The CDR3 spans 14 residues. Germline V gives CDR1 SEHNR, CDR2 FQNEAQ (reference sequence). CDR3 sequence reads: CASSFSGRGYEQYF. The CDR3 region has the DNA TGTGCCAGCAGCTTTAGCGGGAGGGGGTACGAGCAGTACTTC.

V gene TRBV18 combines with J gene TRBJ2-7; TRBD1 matches at 10 bases. Per germline, CDR1 KGHSH and CDR2 LQKENI. The CDR3 has 14 amino acids. J was trimmed by 7 bases and V by 2 bases; bases with no gene match: 5. The CDR3 nucleotides are TGTGCCAGCTCACCATTGGGACAGGGGATGGAGCAGTACTTC. This codes for CASSPLGQGMEQYF.

The chain recombines TRBV5-1 with TRBJ2-3; D might be TRBD2 (5 bases). In germline, CDR1 is SGHRS, CDR2 YFSETQ. V lost 2 bases and J lost 2, with 9 bases in between. The CDR3 covers 14 residues. The CDR3 nucleotides are TGCGCCAGCAGCTTCAAGGGAGTCACAGATACGCAGTATTTT. This codes for CASSFKGVTDTQYF.

This chain uses TRBV6-5 with TRBJ2-7, with no clear D. The CDR3 loop spans 15 amino acids. V was shortened by 0 bases and J by 2 bases, with 11 bases between the two germline ends. CDR1 is MNHEY, CDR2 SVGAGI, per germline. CDR3 DNA sequence: TGTGCCAGCAGTTACTCGATCTCAGGAACCTACGAGCAGTACTTC. Its translation is CASSYSISGTYEQYF.

J is TRBJ1-3 and V is TRBV6-6; weak D call: TRBD1 (5 bases). This CDR3 contains 14 residues. V was cut by 5 bases and J by 0 bases, with 8 bases left in between. Per germline, CDR1 MNHNY and CDR2 SVGAGI (reference sequence). The CDR3 loop reads CASSDSTSGNTIYF. In DNA form, the CDR3 reads TGTGCCAGCAGTGACAGTACCTCTGGAAACACCATATATTTT.

The chain employs TRBV3-1 (or the pseudogene TRBV3-2) and TRBJ2-7, with 12 bases fitting TRBD2. Germline V gene lookup returns CDR1 LGHDT and CDR2 YNNKEL (reference sequence). The CDR3 runs 16 residues. V lost 7 bases, J lost 1 base, and 8 bases stayed unmatched. The CDR3 region is CASTSGLAGNSYEQYF. CDR3 bases: TGTGCCAGCACCTCCGGACTAGCGGGGAATTCCTACGAGCAGTACTTC.

The V gene is TRBV3-1 (or the pseudogene TRBV3-2), the J gene TRBJ1-3; 10 nucleotides agree with TRBD1. CDR3 length: 15 residues. The trim removed 4 bases at V and 2 bases at J, leaving 2 bases unmatched. Germline V gene sequence: CDR1 LGHDT, CDR2 YNNKEL (reference sequence). The DNA of the CDR3 is TGTGCCAGCAGCCTAGACAGGGGGCCTGGAAACACCATATATTTT. Amino acid sequence: CASSLDRGPGNTIYF.

The chain uses TRBV9 and TRBJ2-2; TRBD2 might be the D (5 bases). Per the germline V gene, CDR1 is SGDLS and CDR2 is YYNGEE. The CDR3 covers 15 residues. V was trimmed by 0 bases and J by 5 bases, leaving 11 bases between them. The CDR3 bases are TGTGCCAGCAGCGTAGGAGGGAGTGAGACCGGGGAGCTGTTTTTT. This translates into CASSVGGSETGELFF.